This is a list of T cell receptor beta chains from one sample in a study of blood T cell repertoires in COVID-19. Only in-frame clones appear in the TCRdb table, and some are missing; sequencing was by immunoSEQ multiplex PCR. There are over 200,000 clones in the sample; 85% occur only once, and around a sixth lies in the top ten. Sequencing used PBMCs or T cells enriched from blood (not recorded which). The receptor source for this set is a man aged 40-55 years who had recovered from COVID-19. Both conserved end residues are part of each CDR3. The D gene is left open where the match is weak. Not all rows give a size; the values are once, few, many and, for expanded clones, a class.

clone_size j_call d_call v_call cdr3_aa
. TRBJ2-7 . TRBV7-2 CASKMGDSYEQYF
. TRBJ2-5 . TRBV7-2 CASSLSNQETQYF
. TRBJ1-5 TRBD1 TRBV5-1 CASSPLTGAGQPQHF
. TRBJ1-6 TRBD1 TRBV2 CASRKGGQGAISPLHF
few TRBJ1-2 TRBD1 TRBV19 CASSGTGFGYTF
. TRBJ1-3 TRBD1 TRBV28 CASSPQGAKGNTIYF
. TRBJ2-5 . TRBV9 CASSVGIGGMSKETQYF
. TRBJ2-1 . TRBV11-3 CASRSSANDNNEQFF
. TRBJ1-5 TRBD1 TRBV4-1 CASSQMFGTGGDQPQHF
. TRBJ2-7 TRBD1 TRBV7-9 CASSPFFGQAFLDEQYF
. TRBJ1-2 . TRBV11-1 CASSLIGGDGYTF
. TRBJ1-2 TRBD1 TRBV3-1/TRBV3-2 CASSQDLDRGRPNYGYTF
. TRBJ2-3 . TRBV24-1 CATSGRQDTRTQYF
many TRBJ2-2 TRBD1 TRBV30 CAWSPRDRDTGELFF
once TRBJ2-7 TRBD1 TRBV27 CASSGGQGSYEQYF
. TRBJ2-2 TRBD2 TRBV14 CASSPGLAGGNTGELFF
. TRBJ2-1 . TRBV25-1 CASSATLYNEQFF
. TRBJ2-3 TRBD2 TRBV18 CASSPIAGILAHTQYF
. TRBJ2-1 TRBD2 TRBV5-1 CASSVWTSGGSYNEQFF
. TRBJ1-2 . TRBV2 CASIQQGISYGYTF
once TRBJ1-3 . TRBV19 CASSNQAASSGNTIYF
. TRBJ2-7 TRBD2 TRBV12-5 CASGLVPAGGSYEQYF
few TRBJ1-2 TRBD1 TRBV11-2 CASSLVRQGNGYTF
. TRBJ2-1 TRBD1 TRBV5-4 CASSAFIGQGVGSEQFF
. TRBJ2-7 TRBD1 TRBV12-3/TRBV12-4 CASGQGRNEQYF
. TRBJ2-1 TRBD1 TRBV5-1 CASSLGTGGFNEQFF
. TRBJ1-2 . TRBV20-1 CSASAGSNGYTF
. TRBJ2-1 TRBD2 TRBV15 CATSTVAGDNEQFF
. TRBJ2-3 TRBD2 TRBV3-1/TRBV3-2 CASSQDTVSGNTQYF
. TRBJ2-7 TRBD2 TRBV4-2 CASSQLLAGGNEQYF
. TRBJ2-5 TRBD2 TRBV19 CASSFASGQETQYF
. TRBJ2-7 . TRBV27 CASSVRGSYEQYF
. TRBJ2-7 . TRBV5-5 CASSLVRSYEQYF
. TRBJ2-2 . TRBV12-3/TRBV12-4 CASSQNTGELFF
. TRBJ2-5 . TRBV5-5 CASSLDVGEETQYF
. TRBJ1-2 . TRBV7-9 CASSLGQNYGYTF
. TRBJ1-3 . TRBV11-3 CASSFFGNTIYF
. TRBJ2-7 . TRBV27 CASSLIPDSEQYF
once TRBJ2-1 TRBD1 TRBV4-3 CASSQGTGPVGEQFF
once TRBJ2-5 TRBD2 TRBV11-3 CASSLGLAGLKETQYF
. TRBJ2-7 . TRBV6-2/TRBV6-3 CASSYSAGGSYEQYF
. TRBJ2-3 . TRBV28 CASSFPTVDTQYF
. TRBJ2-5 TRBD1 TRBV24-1 CATSDPQGAQETQYF
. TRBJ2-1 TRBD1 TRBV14 CASSQGGWDRGSHEQFF
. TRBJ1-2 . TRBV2 CASSDGEGDGYTF
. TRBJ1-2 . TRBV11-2 CASSSDVRGYTF
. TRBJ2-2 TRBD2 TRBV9 CASRAGTSGSAGELFF
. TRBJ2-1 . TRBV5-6 CASSLVAGMAEQFF
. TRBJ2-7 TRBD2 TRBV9 CASSVGEREGSYEQYF
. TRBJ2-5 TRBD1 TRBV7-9 CASSPTGGETQYF
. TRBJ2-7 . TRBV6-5 CASSSVEQYF
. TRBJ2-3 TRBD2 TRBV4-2 CASSQEPGGRGGDTQYF
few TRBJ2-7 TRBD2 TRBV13 CASSLGLGRDEQYF
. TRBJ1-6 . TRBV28 CASRRGFNNSPLHF
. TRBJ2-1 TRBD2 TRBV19 CASSSGGRAYNEQFF